This note documents a single T cell receptor beta chain sequence. The data were obtained in a study of T cell responses to AZD1222 COVID-19 vaccine. The length of the CDR3 is 13 residues. Trimming pared 8 bases from V and 3 bases from J, leaving 11 bases between. Germline values: CDR1 SNHLY, CDR2 FYNNEI. Sequencing used immunoSEQ multiplex PCR; TCRdb keeps in-frame clones, though not all of them. The profile shows 90,000 to 120,000 clones, roughly 87% of them singletons. The sample consisted of peripheral blood, taken on day 0 of MenACWY control vaccination. The TCR was taken from an adult in good health. V is TRBV2 and J is TRBJ1-5; no firm D call. CDR3 amino acids: CASGGQPNQPQHF. The DNA of the CDR3 is TGTGCCAGCGGAGGGCAGCCCAATCAGCCCCAGCATTTT.